Listed here is a single T cell receptor beta chain. Its antigen is still unknown. This entry is derived from a study of CD8+ T cells in alopecia areata. Study results and limitations: There were many expanded lesional clones persisting in scalp and blood during tofacitinib.

Isolated RNA was reverse transcribed into cDNA used as the sequencing template. Method: immunoSEQ multiplex PCR; TCRdb's copy keeps in-frame clones and lacks some. The table records 250,000 to 300,000 clones, roughly 64% of them present only once. Treatment noted: oral pan-JAK inhibitor, 5-10 mg twice daily. The clonotype comes from a human donor with alopecia areata. The sample in question was CD4+ T cells sorted from blood, obtained at week 24, from a patient treated with tofacitinib.

CDR3 DNA sequence: TGTGCCAGTACCCCGGACAGGGGCACAGATACGCAGTATTTT. Its protein is CASTPDRGTDTQYF. The rearrangement uses TRBV19 and TRBJ2-3; 8 bases match TRBD1. Losses at the gene ends were 7 bases for V and 1 base for J; bases not matched to a gene: 4. This CDR3 is built from 14 residues. Germline assignment: CDR1 LNHDA and CDR2 SQIVND (reference sequence).